The sequence of this TCR beta chain was determined in a study of a mutant IDH1 vaccine in newly diagnosed glioma. Looking at the study overall: Vaccination was launched 4-6 weeks after radiotherapy alone, or with temozolomide cycles. Points from the study as a whole: Alterations occurring in top peripheral T cell clonotypes seemed unrelated to pseudoprogression.

TCRdb keeps only in-frame clones here, not all; method: immunoSEQ multiplex PCR. The sample yields approximately 56,000 clones, less than 80% seen once. This CDR3 has 14 residues. Germline V lookup: CDR1 MNHEY, CDR2 SVGAGI. V lost 4 bases and J 0 bases, leaving 9 bases between the germline ends. The time point denotes: week 47, end of study. A 20-mer mutant IDH1 peptide at 300 ug was injected subcutaneously with topical imiquimod. About this clone itself: Its specificity is unknown.

This chain joins TRBV6-5 and TRBJ1-1; possibly TRBD1 for D (5 bases). The sample here was PBMCs, taken from a glioma patient whose treatment included an IDH1 peptide vaccine. This TCR was sampled from a man in his fifties or sixties with glioma. In DNA, the CDR3 is TGTGCCAGCAGTTCGGGACGGATGAACACTGAAGCTTTCTTT. It yields the protein CASSSGRMNTEAFF.